This T cell receptor (beta chain) was sequenced during a study of beta chain features in type 1 diabetes. Investigators reverse transcribed all isolated RNA, so they sequenced expressed TCRB transcripts. Naive, central memory and regulatory T cell samples produced a mean of approximately 3.6 million reads. The protocol was immunoSEQ multiplex PCR, while the TCRdb copy is restricted to in-frame clones and leaves out a portion. The sample records approximately 150,000 clones, approximately 9.9% being singletons. This clone has just a few counts. Losses at the gene ends were 5 bases for V and 11 bases for J; bases not matched to a gene: 11. The germline V gene encodes CDR1 MNHNS and CDR2 SASEGT. The CDR3 runs to 14 residues.

Sequenced input: central memory CD4+ T cells from blood. The receptor's source is a woman younger than 30 in good health. J is TRBJ2-1 and V is TRBV6-1; the match to TRBD1 covers 8 bases. This CDR3 is CASSPTGDAGQQFF. The CDR3 DNA sequence: TGTGCCAGCAGTCCGACAGGGGACGCGGGGCAGCAGTTCTTC.